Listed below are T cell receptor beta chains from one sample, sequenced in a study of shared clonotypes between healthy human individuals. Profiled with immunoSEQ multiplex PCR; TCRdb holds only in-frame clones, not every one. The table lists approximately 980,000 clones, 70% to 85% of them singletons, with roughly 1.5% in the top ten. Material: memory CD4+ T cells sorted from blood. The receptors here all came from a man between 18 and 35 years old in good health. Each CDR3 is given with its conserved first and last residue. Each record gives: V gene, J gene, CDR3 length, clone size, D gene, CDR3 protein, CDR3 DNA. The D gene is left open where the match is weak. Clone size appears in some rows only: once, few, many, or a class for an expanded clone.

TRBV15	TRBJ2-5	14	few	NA	CATSRGGGPSTQYF	TGTGCCACCAGCAGAGGCGGCGGACCTTCTACCCAGTACTTC
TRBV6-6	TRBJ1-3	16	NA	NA	CASSYTGLSSGNTIYF	TGTGCCAGCAGTTACACCGGACTGAGCTCTGGAAACACCATATATTTT
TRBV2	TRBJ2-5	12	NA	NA	CASKGLQETQYF	TGTGCCAGCAAAGGTCTCCAAGAGACCCAGTACTTC
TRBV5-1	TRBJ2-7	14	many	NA	CASSFAVDLYEQYF	TGCGCCAGCAGCTTTGCCGTTGACCTTTACGAGCAGTACTTC
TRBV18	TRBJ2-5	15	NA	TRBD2	CASSARGRGEETQYF	TGTGCCAGCTCAGCTCGCGGGAGGGGAGAAGAGACCCAGTACTTC
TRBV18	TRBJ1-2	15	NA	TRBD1	CASSPSGQPNYGYTF	TGTGCCAGCTCTCCTTCGGGACAGCCCAACTATGGCTACACCTTC
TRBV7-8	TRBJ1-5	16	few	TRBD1	CASSFDREGSNQPQHF	TGTGCCAGCAGCTTCGACAGGGAGGGGAGCAATCAGCCCCAGCATTTT
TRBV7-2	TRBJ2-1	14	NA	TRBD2	CASRTPSGYNEQFF	TGTGCCAGCAGAACCCCTAGCGGTTACAATGAGCAGTTCTTC
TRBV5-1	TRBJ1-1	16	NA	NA	CASSPRAGRLETEAFF	TGCGCCAGCAGCCCCCGGGCAGGGAGGTTGGAGACTGAAGCTTTCTTT
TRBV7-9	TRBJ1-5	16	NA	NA	CASSLVVGSANQPQHF	TGTGCCAGCAGCTTAGTGGTGGGCAGTGCAAATCAGCCCCAGCATTTT
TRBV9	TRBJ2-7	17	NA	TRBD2	CASSVGGGGLVFSEQYF	TGTGCCAGCAGCGTAGGAGGCGGAGGACTAGTATTCAGCGAGCAGTACTTC
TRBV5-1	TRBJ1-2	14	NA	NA	CASSPGGLNYGYTF	TGCGCCAGCAGCCCGGGAGGACTAAACTATGGCTACACCTTC
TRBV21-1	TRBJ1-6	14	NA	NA	CASSGIQRNSPLHF	TGTGCCAGCAGTGGCATACAAAGAAATTCACCCCTCCACTTT
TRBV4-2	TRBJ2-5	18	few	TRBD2	CASSQELAGGRPQETQYF	TGTGCCAGCAGCCAAGAACTAGCGGGGGGGCGGCCTCAAGAGACCCAGTACTTC
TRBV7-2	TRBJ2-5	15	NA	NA	CASRPGGSGQETQYF	TGTGCCAGCAGACCCGGTGGGAGCGGCCAAGAGACCCAGTACTTC
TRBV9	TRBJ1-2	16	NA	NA	CASSAEMGRVNYGYTF	TGTGCCAGCAGCGCCGAGATGGGGAGGGTTAACTATGGCTACACCTTC
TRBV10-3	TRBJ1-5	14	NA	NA	CAIKPGGGDQPQHF	TGTGCCATCAAACCTGGGGGAGGGGATCAGCCCCAGCATTTT
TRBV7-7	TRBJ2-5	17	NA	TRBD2	CASSLGLAGVYQETQYF	TGTGCTAGCAGCTTAGGACTAGCGGGGGTGTACCAAGAGACCCAGTACTTC
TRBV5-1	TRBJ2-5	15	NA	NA	CASSLIPGGIETQYF	TGCGCCAGCAGCTTGATTCCTGGCGGGATAGAGACCCAGTACTTC
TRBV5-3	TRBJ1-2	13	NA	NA	CASKGGMSYGYTF	TGTGCCAGTAAGGGTGGGATGTCCTATGGCTACACCTTC
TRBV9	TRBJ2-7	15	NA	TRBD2	CASSVAAGVYYEQYF	TGTGCCAGCAGCGTAGCGGCGGGAGTTTACTACGAGCAGTACTTC
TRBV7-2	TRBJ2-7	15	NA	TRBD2	CASSLQAGPSEEQYF	TGTGCCAGCAGCTTGCAAGCGGGGCCTTCGGAGGAGCAGTACTTC
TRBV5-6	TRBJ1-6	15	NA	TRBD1	CASSGDRGRDSPLHF	TGTGCCAGCAGCGGGGACAGGGGACGGGATTCACCCCTCCACTTT
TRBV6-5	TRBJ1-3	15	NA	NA	CACSKAGSSGNTIYF	TGTGCCTGCTCCAAGGCAGGGAGCTCTGGAAACACCATATATTTT
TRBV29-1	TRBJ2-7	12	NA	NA	CSFARTRDEQYF	TGCAGCTTCGCCCGTACCCGGGACGAGCAGTACTTC
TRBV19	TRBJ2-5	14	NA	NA	CASSANRAQETQYF	TGTGCCAGTAGCGCCAACAGGGCGCAAGAGACCCAGTACTTC
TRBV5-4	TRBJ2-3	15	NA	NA	CASSPGPRTTDTQYF	TGTGCCAGCAGCCCCGGGCCCCGTACTACAGATACGCAGTATTTT
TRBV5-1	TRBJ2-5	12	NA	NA	CASGGQGETQYF	TGCGCCAGCGGGGGCCAGGGTGAGACCCAGTACTTC
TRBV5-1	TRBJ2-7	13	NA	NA	CASSLAGRDEQYF	TGCGCCAGCAGCTTGGCCGGCCGTGACGAGCAGTACTTC
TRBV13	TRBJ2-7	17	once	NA	CASSFDRAGANSYEQYF	TGTGCCAGCAGCTTCGATCGAGCAGGGGCTAACTCCTACGAGCAGTACTTC
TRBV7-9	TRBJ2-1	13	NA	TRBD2	CASSLAGGNEQFF	TGTGCCAGCAGCTTAGCGGGAGGGAATGAGCAGTTCTTC
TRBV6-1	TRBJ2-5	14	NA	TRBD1	CASRATGGFETQYF	TGTGCCAGCAGGGCGACAGGGGGATTTGAGACCCAGTACTTC
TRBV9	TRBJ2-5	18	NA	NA	CASSVSKGGDPLVETQYF	TGTGCCAGCAGCGTTTCGAAAGGGGGAGACCCCCTTGTAGAGACCCAGTACTTC
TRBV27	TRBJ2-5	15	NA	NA	CASSLSSRGRETQYF	TGTGCCAGCAGTTTATCCAGCCGGGGTCGCGAGACCCAGTACTTC
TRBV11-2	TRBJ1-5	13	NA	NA	CASSLIWDQPQHF	TGTGCCAGCAGCCTGATCTGGGACCAGCCCCAGCATTTT
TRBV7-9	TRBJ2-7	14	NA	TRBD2	CASSSGLAGGREYF	TGTGCCAGCAGCTCGGGACTAGCGGGAGGCCGGGAGTACTTC
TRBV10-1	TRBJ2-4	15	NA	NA	CASSESVAAKNIQYF	TGCGCCAGCAGTGAGTCGGTGGCAGCCAAAAACATTCAGTACTTC
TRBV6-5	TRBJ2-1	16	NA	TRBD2	CASSYTLAGGRNEQFF	TGTGCCAGCAGTTACACCCTAGCGGGAGGGAGGAATGAGCAGTTCTTC
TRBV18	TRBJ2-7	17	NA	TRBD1	CASSPQGARTGSYEQYF	TGTGCCAGCTCACCACAGGGGGCACGGACAGGGTCCTACGAGCAGTACTTC
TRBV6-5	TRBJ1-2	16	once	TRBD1	CASSYSTGTGSDGYTF	TGTGCCAGCAGTTACTCGACCGGGACAGGGTCGGATGGCTACACCTTC
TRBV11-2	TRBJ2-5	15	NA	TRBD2	CASSLAGGRRETQYF	TGTGCCAGCAGCCTAGCGGGGGGGCGGAGAGAGACCCAGTACTTC
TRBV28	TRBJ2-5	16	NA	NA	CASSLSGSGVRETQYF	TGTGCCAGCAGTTTGTCGGGATCGGGGGTTCGAGAGACCCAGTACTTC
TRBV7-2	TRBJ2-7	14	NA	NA	CASSSRLASYEQYF	TGTGCCAGCAGCTCCCGTTTAGCATCCTACGAGCAGTACTTC
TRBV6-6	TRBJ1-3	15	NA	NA	CASRTNEGLGNTIYF	TGTGCCAGCAGAACTAATGAGGGGCTAGGAAACACCATATATTTT
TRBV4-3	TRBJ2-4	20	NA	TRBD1	CASSQDSGSAQQGAKNIQYF	TGCGCCAGCAGCCAAGATAGTGGGTCGGCGCAACAGGGGGCTAAAAACATTCAGTACTTC
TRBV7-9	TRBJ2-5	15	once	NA	CASSRDETPRETQYF	TGTGCCAGCAGCCGCGATGAGACACCCAGAGAGACCCAGTACTTC
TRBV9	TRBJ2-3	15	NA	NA	CASSPRWAGTDTQYF	TGTGCCAGCAGCCCCCGTTGGGCAGGCACAGATACGCAGTATTTT
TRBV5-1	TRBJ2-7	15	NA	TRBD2	CASSLGSSGSYEQYF	TGCGCCAGCAGCTTGGGGTCTAGCGGGAGCTACGAGCAGTACTTC
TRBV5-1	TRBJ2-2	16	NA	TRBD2	CASSLVAGANTGELFF	TGCGCCAGCAGCTTGGTGGCGGGGGCGAACACCGGGGAGCTGTTTTTT
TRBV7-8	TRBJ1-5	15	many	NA	CASSLGGWDGQPQHF	TGTGCCAGCAGCTTAGGGGGATGGGACGGTCAGCCCCAGCATTTT